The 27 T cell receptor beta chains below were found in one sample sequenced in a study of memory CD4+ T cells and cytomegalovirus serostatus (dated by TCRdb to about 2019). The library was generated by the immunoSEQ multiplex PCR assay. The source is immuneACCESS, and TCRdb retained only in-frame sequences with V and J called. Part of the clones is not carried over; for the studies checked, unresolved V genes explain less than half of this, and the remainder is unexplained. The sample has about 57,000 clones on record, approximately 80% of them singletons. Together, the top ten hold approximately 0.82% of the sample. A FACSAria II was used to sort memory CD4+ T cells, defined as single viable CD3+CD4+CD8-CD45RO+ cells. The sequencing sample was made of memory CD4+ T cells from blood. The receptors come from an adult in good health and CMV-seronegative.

CDR3 in DNA: TGCAGCGTTGCAGGGGTGGAGCAGTACTTC. It specifies CSVAGVEQYF. The chain couples TRBV29-1 to TRBJ2-7, with D tentatively TRBD1 (6 bases). The CDR3 sequence is 10 residues long. V was shortened by 4 bases and J by 7 bases, with 8 bases between the two germline ends. CDR1 and CDR2 from the germline V gene are SQVTM and ANQGSEA.

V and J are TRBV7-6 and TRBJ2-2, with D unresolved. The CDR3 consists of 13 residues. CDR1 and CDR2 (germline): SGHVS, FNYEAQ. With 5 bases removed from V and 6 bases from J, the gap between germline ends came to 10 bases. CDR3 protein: CASSIVEAGELFF. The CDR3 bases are TGTGCCAGCAGCATAGTCGAGGCCGGGGAGCTGTTTTTT.

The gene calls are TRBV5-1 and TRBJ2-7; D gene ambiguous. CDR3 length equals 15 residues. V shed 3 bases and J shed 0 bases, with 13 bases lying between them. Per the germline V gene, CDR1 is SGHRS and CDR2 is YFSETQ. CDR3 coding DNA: TGCGCCAGCAGCTCCAGACTGGAACGCTCCTACGAGCAGTACTTC. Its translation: CASSSRLERSYEQYF.

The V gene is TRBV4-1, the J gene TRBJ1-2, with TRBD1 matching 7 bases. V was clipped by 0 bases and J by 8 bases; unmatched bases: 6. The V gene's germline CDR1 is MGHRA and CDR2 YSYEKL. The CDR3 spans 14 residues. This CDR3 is CASSQEGGQEGYTF. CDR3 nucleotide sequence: TGCGCCAGCAGCCAAGAAGGAGGACAGGAGGGCTACACCTTC.

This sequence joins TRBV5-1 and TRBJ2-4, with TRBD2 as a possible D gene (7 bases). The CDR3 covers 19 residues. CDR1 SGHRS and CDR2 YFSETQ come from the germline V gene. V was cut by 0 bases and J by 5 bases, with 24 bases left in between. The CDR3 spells CASSLDPGGASPGENIQYF. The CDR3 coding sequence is TGCGCCAGCAGCTTGGATCCGGGGGGCGCGAGTCCGGGAGAAAACATTCAGTACTTC.

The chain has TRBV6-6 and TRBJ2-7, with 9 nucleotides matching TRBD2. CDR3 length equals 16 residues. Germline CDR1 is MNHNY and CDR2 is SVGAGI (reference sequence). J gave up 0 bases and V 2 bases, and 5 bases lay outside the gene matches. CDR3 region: CASSYGVTSGSYEQYF. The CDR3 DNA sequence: TGTGCCAGCAGTTACGGGGTGACTAGCGGCTCCTACGAGCAGTACTTC.

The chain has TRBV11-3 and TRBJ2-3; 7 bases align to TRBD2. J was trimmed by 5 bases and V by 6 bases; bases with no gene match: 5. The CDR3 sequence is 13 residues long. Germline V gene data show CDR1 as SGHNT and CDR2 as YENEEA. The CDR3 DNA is TGTGCCAGCAGTCCCACGGGGGGAGATACGCAGTATTTT. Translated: CASSPTGGDTQYF.

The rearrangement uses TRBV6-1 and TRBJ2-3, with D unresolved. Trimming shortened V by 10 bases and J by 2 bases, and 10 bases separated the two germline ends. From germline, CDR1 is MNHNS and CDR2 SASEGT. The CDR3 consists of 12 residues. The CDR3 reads CATREATDTQYF. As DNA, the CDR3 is TGTGCCACCCGCGAAGCCACAGATACGCAGTATTTT.

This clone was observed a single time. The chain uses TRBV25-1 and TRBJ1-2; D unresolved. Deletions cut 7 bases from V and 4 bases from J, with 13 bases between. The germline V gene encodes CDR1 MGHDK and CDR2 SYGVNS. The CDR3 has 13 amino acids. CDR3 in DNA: TGTGCCAGCATCTGGCCGGGTGGCTATGGCTACACCTTC. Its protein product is CASIWPGGYGYTF.

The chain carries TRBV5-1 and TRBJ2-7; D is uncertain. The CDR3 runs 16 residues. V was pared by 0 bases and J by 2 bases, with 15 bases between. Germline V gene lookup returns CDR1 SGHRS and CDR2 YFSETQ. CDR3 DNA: TGCGCCAGCAGCTTGGCCGATTCGGCCAGGACCTACGAGCAGTACTTC. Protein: CASSLADSARTYEQYF.

The chain's CDR3 is CASSGLAGYEQYF. The CDR3 bases are TGTGCCAGCAGTGGGCTAGCGGGCTACGAGCAGTACTTC. V gene TRBV6-1 combines with J gene TRBJ2-7, with TRBD2 matching 8 bases. V shed 4 bases and J 3 bases; nucleotides not matched to a gene: 2. CDR1 is MNHNS, CDR2 SASEGT, per germline. This CDR3 has 13 amino acids.

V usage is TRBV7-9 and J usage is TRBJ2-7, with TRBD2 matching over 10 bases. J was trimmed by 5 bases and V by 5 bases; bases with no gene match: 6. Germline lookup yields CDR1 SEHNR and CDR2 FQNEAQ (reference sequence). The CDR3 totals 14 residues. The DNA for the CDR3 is TGTGCCAGCAGCCGAGAGCGGGAGGGGCACGAGCAGTACTTC. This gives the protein CASSREREGHEQYF.

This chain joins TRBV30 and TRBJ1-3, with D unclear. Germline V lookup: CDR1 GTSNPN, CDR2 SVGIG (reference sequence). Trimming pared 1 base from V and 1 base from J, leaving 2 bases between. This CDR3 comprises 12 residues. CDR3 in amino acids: CAWSASGNTIYF. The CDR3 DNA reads TGTGCCTGGAGTGCGTCTGGAAACACCATATATTTT. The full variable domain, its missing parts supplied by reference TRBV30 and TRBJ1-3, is SQTIHQWPATLVQPVGSPLSLECTVEGTSNPNLYWYRQAAGRGLQLLFYSVGIGQISSEVPQNLSASRPQDRQFILSSKKLLLSDSGFYLCAWSASGNTIYFGEGSWLTVV.

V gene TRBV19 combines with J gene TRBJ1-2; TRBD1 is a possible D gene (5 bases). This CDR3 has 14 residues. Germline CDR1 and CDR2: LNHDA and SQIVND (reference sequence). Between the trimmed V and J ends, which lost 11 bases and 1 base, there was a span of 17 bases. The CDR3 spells CACNSGPLNYGYTF. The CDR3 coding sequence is TGTGCCTGCAACTCGGGACCTCTTAACTATGGCTACACCTTC.

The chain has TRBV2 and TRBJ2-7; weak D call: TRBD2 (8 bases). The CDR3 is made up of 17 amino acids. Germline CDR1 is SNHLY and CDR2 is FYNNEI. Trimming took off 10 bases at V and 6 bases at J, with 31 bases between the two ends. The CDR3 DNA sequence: TGTGCCATCCATAAAGGGACAGTAAGTAGCGGGGACCGCGAGCAGTACTTC. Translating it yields CAIHKGTVSSGDREQYF.

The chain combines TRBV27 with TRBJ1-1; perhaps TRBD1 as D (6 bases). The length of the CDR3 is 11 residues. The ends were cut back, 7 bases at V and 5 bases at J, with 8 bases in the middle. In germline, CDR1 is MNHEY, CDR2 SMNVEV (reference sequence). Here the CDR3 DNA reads TGTGCCAGCAAGAGGGGGACTGAAGCTTTCTTT. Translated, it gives CASKRGTEAFF.

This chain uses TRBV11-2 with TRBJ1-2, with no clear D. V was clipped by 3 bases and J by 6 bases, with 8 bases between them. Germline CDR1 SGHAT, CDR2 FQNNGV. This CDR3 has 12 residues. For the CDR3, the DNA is TGTGCCAGCAGCTTCAAGGGAAATGGCTACACCTTC. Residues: CASSFKGNGYTF.

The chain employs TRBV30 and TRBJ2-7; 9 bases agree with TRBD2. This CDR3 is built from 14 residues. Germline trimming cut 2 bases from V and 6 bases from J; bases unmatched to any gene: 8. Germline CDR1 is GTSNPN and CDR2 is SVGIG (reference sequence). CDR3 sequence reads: CAWSFAGGRVEQYF. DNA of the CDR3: TGTGCCTGGAGTTTCGCGGGAGGGAGGGTCGAGCAGTACTTC. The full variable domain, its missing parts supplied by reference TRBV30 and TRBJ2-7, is SQTIHQWPATLVQPVGSPLSLECTVEGTSNPNLYWYRQAAGRGLQLLFYSVGIGQISSEVPQNLSASRPQDRQFILSSKKLLLSDSGFYLCAWSFAGGRVEQYFGPGTRLTVT.

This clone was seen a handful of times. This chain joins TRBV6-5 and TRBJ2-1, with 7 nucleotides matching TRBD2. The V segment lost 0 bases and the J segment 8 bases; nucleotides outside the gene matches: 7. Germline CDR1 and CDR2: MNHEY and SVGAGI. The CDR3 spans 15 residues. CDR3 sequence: CASSYSAGPLDEQFF. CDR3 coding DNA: TGTGCCAGCAGTTACTCAGCGGGACCCTTGGATGAGCAGTTCTTC.

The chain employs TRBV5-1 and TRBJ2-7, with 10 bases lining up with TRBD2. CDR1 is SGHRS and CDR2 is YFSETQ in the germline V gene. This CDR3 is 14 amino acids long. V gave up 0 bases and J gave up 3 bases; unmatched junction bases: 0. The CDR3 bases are TGCGCCAGCAGCTTGGCTAGCGGGAGCTACGAGCAGTACTTC. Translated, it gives CASSLASGSYEQYF.

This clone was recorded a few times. The CDR3 DNA sequence: TGCGCCAGCAGCTTGGATGGGTTGGGACAGGGCGCGATTTACGAGCAGTACTTC. This codes for CASSLDGLGQGAIYEQYF. The chain has TRBV5-1 and TRBJ2-7, with 9 bases identical to TRBD1. Looked up from germline, CDR1 is SGHRS and CDR2 is YFSETQ. J was trimmed by 4 bases and V by 0 bases; bases with no gene match: 14. CDR3 size: 18 residues. The full variable domain, with the rest looked up from reference TRBV5-1 and TRBJ2-7, is KAGVTQTPRYLIKTRGQQVTLSCSPISGHRSVSWYQQTPGQGLQFLFEYFSETQRNKGNFPGRFSGRQFSNSRSEMNVSTLELGDSALYLCASSLDGLGQGAIYEQYFGPGTRLTVT.

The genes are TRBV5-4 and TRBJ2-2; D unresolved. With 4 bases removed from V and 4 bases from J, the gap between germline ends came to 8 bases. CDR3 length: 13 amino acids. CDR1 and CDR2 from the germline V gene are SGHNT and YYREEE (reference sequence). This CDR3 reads CASSGWGTGELFF. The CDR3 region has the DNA TGTGCCAGCAGCGGATGGGGCACCGGGGAGCTGTTTTTT.

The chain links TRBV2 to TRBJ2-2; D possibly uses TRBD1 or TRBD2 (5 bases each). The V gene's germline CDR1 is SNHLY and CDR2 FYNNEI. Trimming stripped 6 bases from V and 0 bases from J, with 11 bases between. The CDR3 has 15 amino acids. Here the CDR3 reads CASRRDGANTGELFF. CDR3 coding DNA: TGTGCCAGCAGGAGGGACGGCGCGAACACCGGGGAGCTGTTTTTT.

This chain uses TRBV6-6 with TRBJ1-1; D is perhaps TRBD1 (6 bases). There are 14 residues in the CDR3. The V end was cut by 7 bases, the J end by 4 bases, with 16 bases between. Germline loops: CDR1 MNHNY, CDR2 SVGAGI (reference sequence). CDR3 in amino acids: CASTQTGSGTEAFF. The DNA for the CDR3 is TGTGCCAGCACCCAGACAGGCTCTGGCACTGAAGCTTTCTTT.

CDR3 sequence: CASSLGTGTGRQETQYF. The CDR3 bases are TGTGCCAGCAGCTTAGGGACAGGGACAGGGAGACAAGAGACCCAGTACTTC. V is TRBV11-2 and J is TRBJ2-5, with 9 nucleotides matching TRBD1. Germline assignment: CDR1 SGHAT and CDR2 FQNNGV. The CDR3 extends over 17 amino acids. V was clipped by 1 base and J by 2 bases; unmatched bases: 8.

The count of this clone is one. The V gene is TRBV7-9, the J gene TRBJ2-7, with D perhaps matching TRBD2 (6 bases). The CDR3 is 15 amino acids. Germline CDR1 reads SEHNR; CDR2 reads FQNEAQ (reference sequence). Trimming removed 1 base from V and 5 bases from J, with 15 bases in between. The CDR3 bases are TGTGCCAGCAGCTTAGACGGGCGGAGGGGCGACGAGCAGTACTTC. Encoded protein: CASSLDGRRGDEQYF.

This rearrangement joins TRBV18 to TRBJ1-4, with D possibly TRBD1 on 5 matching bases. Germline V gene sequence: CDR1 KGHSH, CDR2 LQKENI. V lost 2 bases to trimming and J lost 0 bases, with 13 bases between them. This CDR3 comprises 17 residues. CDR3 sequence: CASSPYLQAATNEKLFF. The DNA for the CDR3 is TGTGCCAGCTCACCATATCTACAGGCTGCAACTAATGAAAAACTGTTTTTT.